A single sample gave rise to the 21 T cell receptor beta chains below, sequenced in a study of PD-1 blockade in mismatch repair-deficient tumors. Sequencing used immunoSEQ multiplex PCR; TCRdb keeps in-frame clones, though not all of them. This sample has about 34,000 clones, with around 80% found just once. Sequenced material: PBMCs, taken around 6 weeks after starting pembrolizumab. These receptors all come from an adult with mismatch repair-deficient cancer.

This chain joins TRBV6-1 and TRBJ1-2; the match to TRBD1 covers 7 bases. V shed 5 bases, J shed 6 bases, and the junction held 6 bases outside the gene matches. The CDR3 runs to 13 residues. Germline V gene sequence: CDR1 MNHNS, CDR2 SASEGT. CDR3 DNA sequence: TGTGCCAGCAGTCTGACAGGGAACCATGGCTACACCTTC. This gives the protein CASSLTGNHGYTF.

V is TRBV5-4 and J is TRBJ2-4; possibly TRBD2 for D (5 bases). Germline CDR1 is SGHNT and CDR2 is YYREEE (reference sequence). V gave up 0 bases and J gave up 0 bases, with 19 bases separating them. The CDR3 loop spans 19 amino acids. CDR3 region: CASSLGLAEDRIAKNIQYF. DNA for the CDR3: TGTGCCAGCAGCTTGGGTCTAGCAGAGGATCGAATAGCCAAAAACATTCAGTACTTC. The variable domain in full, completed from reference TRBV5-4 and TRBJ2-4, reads ETGVTQSPTHLIKTRGQQVTLRCSSQSGHNTVSWYQQALGQGPQFIFQYYREEENGRGNFPPRFSGLQFPNYSSELNVNALELDDSALYLCASSLGLAEDRIAKNIQYFGAGTRLSVL.

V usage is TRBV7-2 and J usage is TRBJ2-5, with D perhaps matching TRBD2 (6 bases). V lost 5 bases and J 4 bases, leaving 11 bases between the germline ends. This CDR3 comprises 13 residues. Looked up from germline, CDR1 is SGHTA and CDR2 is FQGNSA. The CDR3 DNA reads TGTGCCAGCAGCCGGGGGAGGCGAGAGACCCAGTACTTC. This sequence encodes CASSRGRRETQYF.

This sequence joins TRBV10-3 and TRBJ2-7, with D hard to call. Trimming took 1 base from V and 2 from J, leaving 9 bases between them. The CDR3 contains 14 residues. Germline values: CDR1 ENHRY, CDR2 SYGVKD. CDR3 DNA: TGTGCCATCAGTGAGTTTCTCGGAGCCTACGAGCAGTACTTC. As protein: CAISEFLGAYEQYF.

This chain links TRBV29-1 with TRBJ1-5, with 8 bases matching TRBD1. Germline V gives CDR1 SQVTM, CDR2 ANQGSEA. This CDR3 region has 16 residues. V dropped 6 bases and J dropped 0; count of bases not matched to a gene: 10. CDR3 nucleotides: TGCAGCGTCACCGGGACAGGTTCCAATAGCAATCAGCCCCAGCATTTT. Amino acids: CSVTGTGSNSNQPQHF.

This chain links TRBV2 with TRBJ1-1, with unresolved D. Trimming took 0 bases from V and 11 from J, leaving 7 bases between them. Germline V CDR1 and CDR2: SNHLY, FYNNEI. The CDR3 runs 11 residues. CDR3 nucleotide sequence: TGTGCCAGCAGTGAAGCGCAACGGGCTTTCTTT. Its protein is CASSEAQRAFF.

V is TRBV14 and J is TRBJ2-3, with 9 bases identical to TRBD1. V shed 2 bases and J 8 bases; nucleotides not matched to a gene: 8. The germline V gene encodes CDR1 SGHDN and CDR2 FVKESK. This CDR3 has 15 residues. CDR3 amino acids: CASSQLQGAGVTQYF. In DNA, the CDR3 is TGTGCCAGCAGCCAACTACAGGGGGCTGGGGTTACGCAGTATTTT.

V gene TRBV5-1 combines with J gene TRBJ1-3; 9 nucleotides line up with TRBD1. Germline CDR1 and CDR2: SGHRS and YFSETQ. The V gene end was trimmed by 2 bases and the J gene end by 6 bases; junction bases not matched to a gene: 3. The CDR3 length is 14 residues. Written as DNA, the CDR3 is TGCGCCAGCAGCTTTACAGGGGGCACAAACACCATATATTTT. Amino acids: CASSFTGGTNTIYF.

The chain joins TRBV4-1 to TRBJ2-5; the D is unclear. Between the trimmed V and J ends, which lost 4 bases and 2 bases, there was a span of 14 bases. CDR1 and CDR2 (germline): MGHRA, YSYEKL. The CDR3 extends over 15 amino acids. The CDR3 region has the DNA TGCGCCAGCAGCCTCCGAGCCGGGTCTCAAGAGACCCAGTACTTC. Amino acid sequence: CASSLRAGSQETQYF.

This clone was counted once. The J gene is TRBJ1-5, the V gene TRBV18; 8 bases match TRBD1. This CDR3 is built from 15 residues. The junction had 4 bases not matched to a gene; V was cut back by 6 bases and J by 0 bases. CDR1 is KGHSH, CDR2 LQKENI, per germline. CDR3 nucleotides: TGTGCCAGCTCTCTCGACAGGGGTAGCAATCAGCCCCAGCATTTT. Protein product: CASSLDRGSNQPQHF.

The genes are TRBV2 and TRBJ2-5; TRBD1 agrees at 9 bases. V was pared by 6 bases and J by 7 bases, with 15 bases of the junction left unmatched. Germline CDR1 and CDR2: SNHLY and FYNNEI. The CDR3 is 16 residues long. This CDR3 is CASRTPGQGVIGTQYF. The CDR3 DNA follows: TGTGCCAGCAGAACACCGGGACAGGGAGTCATAGGGACCCAGTACTTC. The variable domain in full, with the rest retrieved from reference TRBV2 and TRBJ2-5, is EPEVTQTPSHQVTQMGQEVILRCVPISNHLYFYWYRQILGQKVEFLVSFYNNEISEKSEIFDDQFSVERPDGSNFTLKIRSTKLEDSAMYFCASRTPGQGVIGTQYFGPGTRLLVL.

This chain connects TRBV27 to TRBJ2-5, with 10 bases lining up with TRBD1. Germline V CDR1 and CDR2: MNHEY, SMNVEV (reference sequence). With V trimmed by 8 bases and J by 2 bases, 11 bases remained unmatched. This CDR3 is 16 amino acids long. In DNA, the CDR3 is TGTGCCAGCGCATTTTTCGGGACAGGGGATCAAGAGACCCAGTACTTC. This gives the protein CASAFFGTGDQETQYF.

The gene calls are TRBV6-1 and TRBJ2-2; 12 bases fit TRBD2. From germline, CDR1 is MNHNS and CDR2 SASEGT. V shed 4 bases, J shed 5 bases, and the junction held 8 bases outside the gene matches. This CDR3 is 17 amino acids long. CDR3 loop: CASSVHRLAGETGELFF. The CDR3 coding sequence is TGTGCCAGCAGTGTTCATAGACTAGCGGGAGAGACCGGGGAGCTGTTTTTT.

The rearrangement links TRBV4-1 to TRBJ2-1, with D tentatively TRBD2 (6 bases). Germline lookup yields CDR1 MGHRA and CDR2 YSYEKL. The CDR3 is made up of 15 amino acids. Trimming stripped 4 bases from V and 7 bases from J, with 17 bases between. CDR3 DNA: TGCGCCAGCAGCCCCTTTTCGGGAGTGGAGAATGAGCAGTTCTTC. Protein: CASSPFSGVENEQFF.

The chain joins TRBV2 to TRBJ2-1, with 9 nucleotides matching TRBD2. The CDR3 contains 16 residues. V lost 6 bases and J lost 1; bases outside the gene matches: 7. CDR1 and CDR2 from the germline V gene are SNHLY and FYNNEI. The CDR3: CASRETSGFSYNEQFF. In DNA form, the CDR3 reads TGTGCCAGCAGGGAGACTAGCGGCTTTTCCTACAATGAGCAGTTCTTC. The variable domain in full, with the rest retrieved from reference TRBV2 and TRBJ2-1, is EPEVTQTPSHQVTQMGQEVILRCVPISNHLYFYWYRQILGQKVEFLVSFYNNEISEKSEIFDDQFSVERPDGSNFTLKIRSTKLEDSAMYFCASRETSGFSYNEQFFGPGTRLTVL.

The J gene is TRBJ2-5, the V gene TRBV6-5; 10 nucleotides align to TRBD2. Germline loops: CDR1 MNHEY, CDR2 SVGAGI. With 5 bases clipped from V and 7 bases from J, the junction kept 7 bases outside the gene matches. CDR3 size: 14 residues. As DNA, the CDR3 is TGTGCCAGCAGTCTCAGCGGGAGGGCCCGGACCCAGTACTTC. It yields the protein CASSLSGRARTQYF.

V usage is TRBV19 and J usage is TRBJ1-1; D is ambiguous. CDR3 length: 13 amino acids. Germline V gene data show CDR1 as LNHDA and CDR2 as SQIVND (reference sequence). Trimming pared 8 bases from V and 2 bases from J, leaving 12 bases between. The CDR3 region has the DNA TGTGCCAGTGGAGGTTATAGCAACACTGAAGCTTTCTTT. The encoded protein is CASGGYSNTEAFF. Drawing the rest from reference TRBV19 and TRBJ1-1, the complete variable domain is DGGITQSPKYLFRKEGQNVTLSCEQNLNHDAMYWYRQDPGQGLRLIYYSQIVNDFQKGDIAEGYSVSREKKESFPLTVTSAQKNPTAFYLCASGGYSNTEAFFGQGTRLTVV.

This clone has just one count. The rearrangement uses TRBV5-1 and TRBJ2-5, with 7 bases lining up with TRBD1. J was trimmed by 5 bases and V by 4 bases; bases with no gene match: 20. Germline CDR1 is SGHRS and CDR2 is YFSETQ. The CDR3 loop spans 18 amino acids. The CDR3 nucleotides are TGCGCCAGCAGCCTGGCCGTGACAGGGCATCAACGAGGGGAGACCCAGTACTTC. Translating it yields CASSLAVTGHQRGETQYF.

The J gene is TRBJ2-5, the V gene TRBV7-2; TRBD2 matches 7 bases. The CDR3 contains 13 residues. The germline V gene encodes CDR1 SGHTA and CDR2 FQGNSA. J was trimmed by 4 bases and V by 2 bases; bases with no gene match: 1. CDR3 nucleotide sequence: TGTGCCAGCAGCTTATGGGGGGGAGAGACCCAGTACTTC. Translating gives CASSLWGGETQYF.

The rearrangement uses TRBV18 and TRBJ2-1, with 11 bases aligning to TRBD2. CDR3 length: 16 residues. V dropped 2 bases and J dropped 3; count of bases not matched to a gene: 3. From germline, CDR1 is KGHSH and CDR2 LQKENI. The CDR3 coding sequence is TGTGCCAGCTCACCAGGCCTAGCGGGAGGCTACAATGAGCAGTTCTTC. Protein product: CASSPGLAGGYNEQFF.

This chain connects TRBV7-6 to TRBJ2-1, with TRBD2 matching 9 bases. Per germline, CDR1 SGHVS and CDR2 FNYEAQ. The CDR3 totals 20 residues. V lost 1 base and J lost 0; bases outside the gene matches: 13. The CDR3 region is CASSLEWDYLAGVSYNEQFF. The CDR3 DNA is TGTGCCAGCAGCTTAGAGTGGGACTATTTAGCGGGAGTCTCCTACAATGAGCAGTTCTTC.